The present T cell receptor beta chain was sequenced within a study of vaccination and CD4 T cells after COVID-19. The wider study: As their vaccination, participants received two doses of either BNT162b2 or mRNA-1273 vaccine. Median draw time for post-COVID samples was 85 to 120 days post-diagnosis (range 35 to 161). SARS-CoV-2, HCoV-NL63, HCoV-OC43 and HCoV-229E supplied the overlapping spike peptides used to stimulate cells.

Regarding treatment: roughly 11-day PBMC culture with coronavirus spike peptide pools or control peptides (ViraFEST assay). Concerning this clonotype itself: Its antigen is unknown.

Trimming took off 1 base at V and 7 bases at J, with 4 bases between the two ends. CDR3 length: 11 amino acids. Germline CDR1 SGHTS, CDR2 YDEGEE. At the Johns Hopkins FTIC core, DNA taken from cultured CD4+ T cells was sequenced by way of the Oncomine TCR Beta short-read assay. One entry per CDR3 protein, called by TCRdb with MiXCR from the PCR reads. The sample holds about 13,000 distinct CDR3 sequences, roughly three fifths seen once. The chain carries TRBV5-8 and TRBJ2-3; no firm D call. The TCR comes from a human donor with COVID-19. Source: cultured CD4+ T cells from blood, taken after SARS-CoV-2 vaccination. CDR3 in DNA: TGTGCCAGCAGCTTGTTAAATACGCAGTATTTT. Translating gives CASSLLNTQYF.